This T cell receptor (beta chain) was captured by sequencing in a study of OX40 agonist ivuxolimab in advanced cancers. Turning to the study itself: Given to patients was ivuxolimab, an agonistic anti-OX40 (CD134) antibody.

V dropped 1 base and J dropped 2 bases, with 12 bases sitting between them. Germline CDR1 SGHVS, CDR2 FQNEAQ. The CDR3 is 17 amino acids. This clone appeared a few times. Its antigen is as yet unknown. Data came from immunoSEQ multiplex PCR; TCRdb stores just in-frame clones and leaves some out. Of about 46,000 clones listed, roughly 86% are singletons. Study findings and constraints: Antigen specificity of clonally expanded peripheral T cells was not established. Circulating CD4+ and CD8+ T cells showed clonal expansion by week 6 at 0.1 to 3.0 mg/kg.

The specimen comprised CD4+ or CD8+ T cells sorted from blood, sampled in a trial of the OX40 agonist ivuxolimab. The receptor was isolated from an adult with an advanced solid tumor such as melanoma, head and neck, liver or kidney cancer. V gene TRBV7-8 combines with J gene TRBJ1-6; D is unclear. The CDR3 region has the DNA TGTGCCAGCAGCTTAGAGAGGATTAGCGCCTATAATTCACCCCTCCACTTT. It translates to CASSLERISAYNSPLHF.